The following is a TCR beta chain sequence with its context. The sample originates from a study of blood T cell repertoires in COVID-19. Study at large: Donors in the United States, Italy and Spain gave samples during acute or convalescent COVID-19. T cells, B-cell-depleted T cells, or PBMCs supplied cDNA or gDNA.

How the authors handled the data: Quantification of nucleated cells was approximated via reference gene primer amplification. Sequenced by immunoSEQ multiplex PCR; TCRdb stores in-frame clones only, minus some. For V, J and clone size, that table is used; D and trimming come from the DNA. Among 95,000 to 110,000 clones listed, around four fifths were seen once. Sequenced input: peripheral blood. This receptor was taken from a human donor in a cohort sampled during active COVID-19.

The CDR3 nucleotides read TGTGCCAGCACTGGACAGGGGAGCGCCAAAAACATTCAGTACTTC. This gives the protein CASTGQGSAKNIQYF. The chain recombines TRBV2 with TRBJ2-4; 9 nucleotides agree with TRBD1. Germline-derived CDR1 and CDR2 are SNHLY and FYNNEI. J lost 1 base, V lost 7 bases, and 5 bases had no gene match. The CDR3 runs to 15 residues.